Below, 21 T cell receptor beta chains from the same sample are listed, as sequenced in a study of shared clonotypes between healthy human individuals. The table came from immunoSEQ multiplex PCR; TCRdb's copy has only in-frame clones and leaves some out. The sample holds under 2.5 million clones, around 93% seen once. What was sequenced was naive CD4+ T cells from PBMCs. Described subset: CD45RA+ positively selected. Source of these receptors: a man aged 18 to 29 in good health. Some clones in this sample may be carry-over from other donors' samples.

The J gene is TRBJ2-3, the V gene TRBV28, with TRBD2 identical over 7 bases. Per the germline V gene, CDR1 is MDHEN and CDR2 is SYDVKM. V lost 0 bases to trimming and J lost 0 bases; unmatched junction nucleotides: 6. This CDR3 is built from 17 residues. The CDR3 sequence: CASSLWASGESTDTQYF. CDR3 nucleotide sequence: TGTGCCAGCAGTTTATGGGCTAGCGGAGAAAGCACAGATACGCAGTATTTT. Based on the CDR3 plus reference TRBV28 and TRBJ2-3, the full variable domain is DVKVTQSSRYLVKRTGEKVFLECVQDMDHENMFWYRQDPGLGLRLIYFSYDVKMKEKGDIPEGYSVSREKKERFSLILESASTNQTSMYLCASSLWASGESTDTQYFGPGTRLTVL.

This rearrangement joins TRBV5-1 to TRBJ1-2; D is uncertain. Germline CDR1 SGHRS, CDR2 YFSETQ. Deletions cut 1 base from V and 6 bases from J, with 13 bases between. This CDR3 has 14 amino acids. The chain's CDR3 is CASSLREGYDGYTF. CDR3 in DNA: TGCGCCAGCAGCTTGAGGGAGGGTTACGATGGCTACACCTTC.

This clone occurred once. J is TRBJ2-1 and V is TRBV18; no clear D gene. Deletions cut 6 bases from V and 4 bases from J, with 28 bases between. The CDR3 sequence is 19 residues long. Germline CDR1 is KGHSH and CDR2 is LQKENI. In DNA, the CDR3 is TGTGCCAGCTCGCCAAGGAACGTCGGAGACTTCTCCCCTTACAATGAGCAGTTCTTC. Protein: CASSPRNVGDFSPYNEQFF.

V gene TRBV28 combines with J gene TRBJ1-5, with 7 bases fitting TRBD1. The CDR3 runs to 16 residues. Germline V gene lookup returns CDR1 MDHEN and CDR2 SYDVKM. V was pared by 6 bases and J by 2 bases, with 10 bases of the junction left unmatched. The CDR3 reads CASRLQGFRGNQPQHF. The CDR3 region has the DNA TGTGCCAGCAGGTTACAGGGGTTTAGGGGCAATCAGCCCCAGCATTTT.

The genes are TRBV11-2 and TRBJ1-4, with TRBD1 identical over 7 bases. V lost 5 bases to trimming and J lost 3 bases; unmatched junction nucleotides: 6. This CDR3 region has 15 residues. In germline, CDR1 is SGHAT, CDR2 FQNNGV. CDR3 amino acids: CASSQQGTANEKLFF. The CDR3 DNA sequence: TGTGCCAGCAGCCAACAGGGGACGGCTAATGAAAAACTGTTTTTT.

The chain recombines TRBV30 with TRBJ1-1; D call uncertain. V shed 3 bases and J shed 5 bases, with 4 bases lying between them. This CDR3 contains 10 residues. From germline, CDR1 is GTSNPN and CDR2 SVGIG (reference sequence). Written as DNA, the CDR3 is TGTGCCTGGAGGAGGACTGAAGCTTTCTTT. It yields the protein CAWRRTEAFF.

The chain uses TRBV28 and TRBJ1-2; D remains unclear. The CDR3 is made up of 11 amino acids. Trimming cost V 6 bases and J 7 bases, with 9 bases left between them. Germline V gene lookup returns CDR1 MDHEN and CDR2 SYDVKM. CDR3 in amino acids: CASRTRFGYTF. The CDR3 nucleotides read TGTGCCAGCAGGACGAGGTTTGGCTACACCTTC.

V usage is TRBV25-1 and J usage is TRBJ1-6; a possible D gene is TRBD1 (6 bases). The CDR3 loop spans 15 amino acids. Germline-derived CDR1 and CDR2 are MGHDK and SYGVNS. Trimming took off 3 bases at V and 10 bases at J, with 16 bases between the two ends. CDR3 sequence reads: CASSEQQGRESPLHF. The CDR3 DNA reads as TGTGCCAGCAGTGAGCAACAGGGTCGTGAATCACCCCTCCACTTT.

The gene calls are TRBV7-9 and TRBJ1-3; D gene uncertain. The germline CDR1 and CDR2 sequences are SEHNR and FQNEAQ (reference sequence). The CDR3 is 14 amino acids. The ends were cut back, 1 base at V and 2 bases at J, with 6 bases in the middle. The CDR3 here is CASSLDAAGNTIYF. The DNA for the CDR3 is TGTGCCAGCAGCTTAGACGCAGCTGGAAACACCATATATTTT.

The chain carries TRBV29-1 and TRBJ1-1; D not certain. This CDR3 spans 13 amino acids. The V end was cut by 4 bases, the J end by 6 bases, with 15 bases between. From germline, CDR1 is SQVTM and CDR2 ANQGSEA. The CDR3 sequence: CSVVRVFTPEAFF. CDR3 nucleotide sequence: TGCAGCGTTGTGAGGGTTTTTACACCTGAAGCTTTCTTT.

The chain links TRBV18 to TRBJ2-6; D may be TRBD1 (6 bases). The ends were cut back, 3 bases at V and 0 bases at J, with 12 bases in the middle. CDR3 length equals 17 residues. CDR1 and CDR2 from the germline V gene are KGHSH and LQKENI. CDR3 DNA: TGTGCCAGCTCACCTCCCGGGACATTCTCTGGGGCCAACGTCCTGACTTTC. It encodes CASSPPGTFSGANVLTF.

The rearrangement links TRBV5-6 to TRBJ1-1; D unclear. Germline-derived CDR1 and CDR2 are SGHDT and YYEEEE. The CDR3 sequence is 14 residues long. V was cut by 5 bases and J by 0 bases, with 11 bases left in between. The CDR3 reads CASSDRRLNTEAFF. The CDR3 DNA reads TGTGCCAGCAGTGATCGACGGTTGAACACTGAAGCTTTCTTT.

The chain uses TRBV30 and TRBJ2-3; D tentatively reads TRBD1 or TRBD2 (5 bases each). V was clipped by 5 bases and J by 3 bases, with 21 bases between them. The CDR3 totals 16 residues. From germline, CDR1 is GTSNPN and CDR2 SVGIG (reference sequence). The CDR3 region is CAWGAWARDWTDTQYF. In DNA, the CDR3 is TGTGCCTGGGGGGCGTGGGCACGGGATTGGACAGATACGCAGTATTTT.

This chain links TRBV10-3 with TRBJ1-4, with TRBD1 matching 9 bases. The CDR3 has 13 amino acids. With V trimmed by 8 bases and J by 6 bases, 4 bases remained unmatched. Germline V gene data show CDR1 as ENHRY and CDR2 as SYGVKD. The CDR3 DNA reads as TGTGCCATCGCTGACAGGGGGGATGAAAAACTGTTTTTT. This gives the protein CAIADRGDEKLFF.

This chain connects TRBV19 to TRBJ2-7, with 7 bases that match TRBD1. Per the germline V gene, CDR1 is LNHDA and CDR2 is SQIVND (reference sequence). This CDR3 contains 15 residues. With 4 bases clipped from V and 1 base from J, the junction kept 7 bases outside the gene matches. CDR3 amino acids: CASSRPVQGSYEQYF. In DNA form, the CDR3 reads TGTGCCAGTAGTAGGCCGGTACAGGGGTCCTACGAGCAGTACTTC.

The J gene is TRBJ1-5, the V gene TRBV6-1; no reliable D call. Germline CDR1 MNHNS, CDR2 SASEGT. Trimming pared 7 bases from V and 4 bases from J, leaving 11 bases between. CDR3 size: 13 residues. CDR3: CASTVRENQPQHF. CDR3 nucleotides: TGTGCCAGCACGGTGAGGGAGAATCAGCCCCAGCATTTT.

The chain has TRBV7-3 and TRBJ2-6; D is unclear. The V end was cut by 4 bases, the J end by 0 bases, with 10 bases between. The V gene's germline CDR1 is SGHTA and CDR2 FQGTGA. The CDR3 consists of 16 residues. CDR3 sequence (DNA): TGTGCCAGCAGCTCCTTGGCCGACTCTGGGGCCAACGTCCTGACTTTC. Protein product: CASSSLADSGANVLTF.

In this sample, this clone turned up once. This chain uses TRBV7-2 with TRBJ2-1; 11 bases map to TRBD2. Germline-derived CDR1 and CDR2 are SGHTA and FQGNSA. Unmatched junction bases numbered 7, after V lost 5 bases and J lost 7 bases. CDR3 length equals 15 residues. In DNA form, the CDR3 reads TGTGCCAGCAGCGTCACTAGCGGGAGTTGGAATGAGCAGTTCTTC. This codes for CASSVTSGSWNEQFF. The variable domain in full, with the rest retrieved from reference TRBV7-2 and TRBJ2-1, is GAGVSQSPSNKVTEKGKDVELRCDPISGHTALYWYRQSLGQGLEFLIYFQGNSAPDKSGLPSDRFSAERTGGSVSTLTIQRTQQEDSAVYLCASSVTSGSWNEQFFGPGTRLTVL.

The V gene is TRBV30, the J gene TRBJ2-7; perhaps TRBD2 as D (6 bases). The germline V gene encodes CDR1 GTSNPN and CDR2 SVGIG (reference sequence). Trimming took 1 base from V and 3 from J, leaving 13 bases between them. The CDR3 has 14 residues. In DNA form, the CDR3 reads TGTGCCTGGAGTGCCGGAGGGCCAAGCTACGAGCAGTACTTC. Its protein is CAWSAGGPSYEQYF. Full variable domain (remainder filled in from reference TRBV30 and TRBJ2-7): SQTIHQWPATLVQPVGSPLSLECTVEGTSNPNLYWYRQAAGRGLQLLFYSVGIGQISSEVPQNLSASRPQDRQFILSSKKLLLSDSGFYLCAWSAGGPSYEQYFGPGTRLTVT.

This clone was seen a single time. The chain combines TRBV4-1 with TRBJ2-7; D is ambiguous. V lost 4 bases to trimming and J lost 3 bases, with 10 bases between them. Germline assignment: CDR1 MGHRA and CDR2 YSYEKL. This CDR3 contains 13 residues. The CDR3 reads CASSPTGVYEQYF. CDR3 nucleotide sequence: TGCGCCAGCAGCCCGACTGGAGTCTACGAGCAGTACTTC.

The chain couples TRBV1 to TRBJ1-1. TRBV1 is described as a pseudogene. This CDR3 region has 14 residues. CDR3 loop: CTSSQGKGGTEAFF. The CDR3 bases are TGCACCAGCAGCCAAGGAAAAGGGGGGACTGAAGCTTTCTTT.